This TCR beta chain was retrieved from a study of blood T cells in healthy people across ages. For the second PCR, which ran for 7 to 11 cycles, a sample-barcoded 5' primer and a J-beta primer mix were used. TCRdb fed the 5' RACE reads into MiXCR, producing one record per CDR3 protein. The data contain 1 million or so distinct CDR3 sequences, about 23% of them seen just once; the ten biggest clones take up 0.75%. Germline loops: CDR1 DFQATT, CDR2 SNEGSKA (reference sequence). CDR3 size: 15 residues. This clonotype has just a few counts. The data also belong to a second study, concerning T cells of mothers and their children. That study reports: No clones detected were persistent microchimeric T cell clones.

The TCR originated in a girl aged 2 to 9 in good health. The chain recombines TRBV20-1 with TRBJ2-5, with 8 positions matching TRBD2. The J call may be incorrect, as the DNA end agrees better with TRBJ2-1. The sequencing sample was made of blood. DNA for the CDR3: TGCAGTGCTAGAGATCCTCGGGCTAGCGGGAATGAGCAGTTCTTC. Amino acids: CSARDPRASGNEQFF.